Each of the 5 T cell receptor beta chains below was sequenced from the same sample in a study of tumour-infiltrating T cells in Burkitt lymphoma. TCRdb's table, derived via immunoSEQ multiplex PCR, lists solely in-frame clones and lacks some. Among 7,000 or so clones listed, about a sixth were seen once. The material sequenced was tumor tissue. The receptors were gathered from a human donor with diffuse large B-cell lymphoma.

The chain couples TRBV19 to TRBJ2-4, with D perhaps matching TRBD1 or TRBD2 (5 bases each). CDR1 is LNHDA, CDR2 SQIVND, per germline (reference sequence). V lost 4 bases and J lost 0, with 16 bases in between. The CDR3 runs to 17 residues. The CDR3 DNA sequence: TGTGCCAGTAGTACCTTCGGGACGGCGCTAGCCAAAAACATTCAGTACTTC. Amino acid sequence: CASSTFGTALAKNIQYF. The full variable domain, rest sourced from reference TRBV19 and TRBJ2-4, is DGGITQSPKYLFRKEGQNVTLSCEQNLNHDAMYWYRQDPGQGLRLIYYSQIVNDFQKGDIAEGYSVSREKKESFPLTVTSAQKNPTAFYLCASSTFGTALAKNIQYFGAGTRLSVL.

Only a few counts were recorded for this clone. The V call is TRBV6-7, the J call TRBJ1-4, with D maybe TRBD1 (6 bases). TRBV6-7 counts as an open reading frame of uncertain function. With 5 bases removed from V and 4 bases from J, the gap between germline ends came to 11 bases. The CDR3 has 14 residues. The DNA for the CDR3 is TGTGCCAGCAGTAAGGGAGGGGGTAATGAAAAACTGTTTTTT. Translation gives CASSKGGGNEKLFF.

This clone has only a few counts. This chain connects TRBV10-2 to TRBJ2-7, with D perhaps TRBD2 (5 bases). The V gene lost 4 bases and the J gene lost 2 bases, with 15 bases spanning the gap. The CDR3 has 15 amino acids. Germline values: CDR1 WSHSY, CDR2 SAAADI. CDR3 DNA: TGCGCCAGCAGTGTGAGGGCAGCCGGAGCCTACGAGCAGTACTTC. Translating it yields CASSVRAAGAYEQYF.

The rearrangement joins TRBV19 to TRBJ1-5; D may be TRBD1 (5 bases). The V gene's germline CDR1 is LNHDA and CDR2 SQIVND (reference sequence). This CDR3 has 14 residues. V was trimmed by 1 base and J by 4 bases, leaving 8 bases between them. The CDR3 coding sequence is TGTGCCAGTAGTATAGCAGGGACGAATCAGCCCCAGCATTTT. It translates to CASSIAGTNQPQHF.

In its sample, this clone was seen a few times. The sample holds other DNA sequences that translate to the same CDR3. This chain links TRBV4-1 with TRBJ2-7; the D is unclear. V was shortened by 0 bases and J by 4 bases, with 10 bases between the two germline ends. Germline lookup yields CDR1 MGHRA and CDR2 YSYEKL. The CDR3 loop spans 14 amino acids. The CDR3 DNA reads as TGCGCCAGCAGCCAAGAAGAGGCAGGTTACGAGCAGTACTTC. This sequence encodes CASSQEEAGYEQYF.